This T cell receptor (beta chain) was observed in a study of cytomegalovirus exposure and HLA in healthy donors. Background on the study: Samples from HLA-typed donors yielded approximately 88 million unique TCRs in an early data release.

This CDR3 has 16 amino acids. Deletions cut 7 bases from V and 1 base from J, with 16 bases between. Germline V lookup: CDR1 LNHDA, CDR2 SQIVND (reference sequence). PCR employed 60 Vbeta and 13 Jbeta primers. Original processing methods: An analysis that came later counted roughly 87 million unique TCR beta chains, 10 million to 11 million shared. Here immunoSEQ multiplex PCR was the method, and the copy in TCRdb shows in-frame clones only, minus some. V, J and clone size derive from that table, while D and trimming were established from the DNA sequence. The repertoire holds around 100,000 clones, 79% seen once, with roughly 4% in the top ten. For this clone: The antigen is not known.

Study results and caveats: Prediction of most subjects' HLA-A and HLA-B alleles by TCR beta sequences was reportedly accurate. It was confirmed in vitro that a few of the CMV-associated chains were specific for CMV antigens.

The receptor's source is a man aged 45 to 65 in good health and CMV-seropositive. The chain is built from TRBV19 and TRBJ2-2, with D tentatively TRBD2 (6 bases). Material for sequencing was PBMCs. DNA of the CDR3: TGTGCCAGTACGGTTTGGGGACTGAGGAACACCGGGGAGCTGTTTTTT. Translated, it gives CASTVWGLRNTGELFF.